This is a list of T cell receptor beta chains from one sample in a study of OX40 agonist ivuxolimab in advanced cancers. The protocol was immunoSEQ multiplex PCR, while the TCRdb copy is restricted to in-frame clones and leaves out a portion. The sample includes 60,000 to 65,000 clones, almost 85% of them seen just once. Source: CD4+ or CD8+ T cells sorted from blood, taken in a trial of the OX40 agonist ivuxolimab. The origin of the receptors is an adult with an advanced solid tumor such as melanoma, head and neck, liver or kidney cancer. Each CDR3 is given with its conserved first and last residue. The D gene is left open where the match is weak. Some rows mark clone size as missing; the rest say once, few, many or name a class of expanded clone.

NA	TRBV6-5	NA	TRBJ1-1	TGTGCCAGCAGCCGGGACACTGAAGCTTTCTTT	CASSRDTEAFF
NA	TRBV2	NA	TRBJ1-3	TGTGCCAGCAGTGAACTGCAGGGCAGGGGAATCGGAAACACCATATATTTT	CASSELQGRGIGNTIYF
NA	TRBV6-4	NA	TRBJ2-2	TGTGCCAGCAGTGACTCCTATTACACCGGGGAGCTGTTTTTT	CASSDSYYTGELFF
NA	TRBV6-1	NA	TRBJ1-5	TGTGCCAGCAGTGAAGCGCTCAATCAGCCCCAGCATTTT	CASSEALNQPQHF
NA	TRBV11-2	NA	TRBJ2-7	TGTGCCAGCAGCCGGGACAACTCCTACGAGCAGTACTTC	CASSRDNSYEQYF
NA	TRBV15	TRBD1	TRBJ2-7	TGTGCCACCAGCGGAGCGTGGACAGGGTTTTACGAGCAGTACTTC	CATSGAWTGFYEQYF
NA	TRBV28	NA	TRBJ1-2	TGTGCCAGCAGAGAATCGACAGGACTCTATGGCTACACCTTC	CASRESTGLYGYTF
NA	TRBV7-2	TRBD1	TRBJ1-5	TGTGCCAGCAGCCTATGGGGGACAGGGGGGAATCAGCCCCAGCATTTT	CASSLWGTGGNQPQHF
NA	TRBV11-2	NA	TRBJ2-1	TGTGCCAGCAGCTTAGATGCGGGATACGATGAGCAGTTCTTC	CASSLDAGYDEQFF
NA	TRBV6-1	TRBD1	TRBJ1-4	TGTGCCAGCGCCTCGACAGGGGATAATGAAAAACTGTTTTTT	CASASTGDNEKLFF
NA	TRBV10-3	TRBD1	TRBJ2-3	TGTGCCACCGCCTCGGGACAGGGTGGAGATACGCAGTATTTT	CATASGQGGDTQYF
NA	TRBV5-4	NA	TRBJ2-1	TGTGCCAGCAGCTTGGGACAGCTGAATGAGCAGTTCTTC	CASSLGQLNEQFF
NA	TRBV18	NA	TRBJ2-7	TGTGCCAGCTCACCACGTGGAGGAACATACGAGCAGTACTTC	CASSPRGGTYEQYF
NA	TRBV7-8	NA	TRBJ1-3	TGTGCCAGCAGCCAGGGTGGGGGGCTCGGAAACACCATATATTTT	CASSQGGGLGNTIYF
NA	TRBV2	NA	TRBJ1-2	TGTGCCAGCAGTGAATCAGACCCCAGGGTCTCCTATGGCTACACCTTC	CASSESDPRVSYGYTF
NA	TRBV18	TRBD1	TRBJ1-3	TGTGCCAGCTCACCAACTCAGGGGGCATATTTTGGAAACACCATATATTTT	CASSPTQGAYFGNTIYF
NA	TRBV7-2	NA	TRBJ1-2	TGTGCCAGCAGCTTAGGGGGAAGGGGCTACACCTTC	CASSLGGRGYTF
NA	TRBV4-1	TRBD2	TRBJ2-7	TGCGCCAGCAGCCAACCTAGCGGGGACTACGAGCAGTACTTC	CASSQPSGDYEQYF
NA	TRBV9	NA	TRBJ1-1	TGTGCCAGCAGCGTAGGACAGCAGAACACTGAAGCTTTCTTT	CASSVGQQNTEAFF
NA	TRBV11-3	TRBD1	TRBJ2-2	TGTGCCAGCAGCGACTACGGACAGGGAAATTTTGACACCGGGGAGCTGTTTTTT	CASSDYGQGNFDTGELFF
few	TRBV29-1	NA	TRBJ1-1	TGCAGCGTTGAGGCCAGCGAGTGGACTGAAGCTTTCTTT	CSVEASEWTEAFF
NA	TRBV5-5	NA	TRBJ1-1	TGTGCCAGCAGCTTGGACAGGGCGGCTTTCTTT	CASSLDRAAFF
NA	TRBV10-3	TRBD1	TRBJ1-4	TGTGCCATCAGGGGAACGGGACAGAATGAAAAACTGTTTTTT	CAIRGTGQNEKLFF
NA	TRBV2	TRBD1	TRBJ1-1	TGTGCCAGCGCTGGGACAGCGGTCACTGAAGCTTTCTTT	CASAGTAVTEAFF
NA	TRBV7-6	TRBD2	TRBJ2-1	TGTGCCAGCACCCCGGCGGGAGGGGAAGAGGGAGAGCAGTTCTTC	CASTPAGGEEGEQFF
NA	TRBV19	NA	TRBJ2-6	TGTGCCAGTGGGGCCGTACGCAACGTCCTGACTTTC	CASGAVRNVLTF
NA	TRBV4-3	TRBD1	TRBJ1-2	TGCGCCAGCAGCCAGACCGACAGGGAGCGGGATGGCTACACCTTC	CASSQTDRERDGYTF
NA	TRBV5-1	TRBD1	TRBJ1-1	TGCGCCAGCAGCCCACAGGGGAGTACTGAAGCTTTCTTT	CASSPQGSTEAFF
NA	TRBV16	NA	TRBJ1-2	TGTGCCAGCAGCCAATCGCCGGGGAGTGTGGGCTATGGCTACACCTTC	CASSQSPGSVGYGYTF